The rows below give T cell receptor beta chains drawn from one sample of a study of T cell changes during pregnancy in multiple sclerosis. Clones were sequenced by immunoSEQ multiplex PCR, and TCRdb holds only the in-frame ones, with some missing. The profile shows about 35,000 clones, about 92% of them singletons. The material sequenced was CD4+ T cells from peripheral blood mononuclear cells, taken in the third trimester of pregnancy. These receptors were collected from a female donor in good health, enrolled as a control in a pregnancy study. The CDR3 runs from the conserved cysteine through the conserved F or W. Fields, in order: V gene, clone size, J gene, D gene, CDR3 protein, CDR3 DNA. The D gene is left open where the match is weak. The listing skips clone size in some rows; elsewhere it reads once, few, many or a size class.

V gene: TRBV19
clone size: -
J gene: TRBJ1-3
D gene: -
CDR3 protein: CASSHPGEKNTIYF
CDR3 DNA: TGTGCCAGTAGTCACCCGGGAGAGAAAAACACCATATATTTT

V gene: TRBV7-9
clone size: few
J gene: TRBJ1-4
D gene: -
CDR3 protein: CASSLAASGNEKLFF
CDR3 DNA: TGTGCCAGCAGCTTAGCAGCGTCGGGGAATGAAAAACTGTTTTTT

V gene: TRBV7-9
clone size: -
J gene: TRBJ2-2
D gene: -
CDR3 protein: CASSFRGSTGELFF
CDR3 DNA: TGTGCCAGCAGCTTTAGGGGTAGCACCGGGGAGCTGTTTTTT

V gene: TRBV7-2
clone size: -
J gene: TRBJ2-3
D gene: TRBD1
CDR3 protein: CASSLLAGGEADTQYF
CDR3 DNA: TGTGCCAGCAGCTTACTAGCAGGGGGCGAAGCAGATACGCAGTATTTT

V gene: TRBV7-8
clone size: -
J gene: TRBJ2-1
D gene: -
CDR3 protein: CASSLASRYNEQFF
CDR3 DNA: TGTGCCAGCAGCTTAGCTAGCCGCTACAATGAGCAGTTCTTC

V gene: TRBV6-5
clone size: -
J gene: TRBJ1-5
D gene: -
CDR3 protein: CASSFDSGNQPQHF
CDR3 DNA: TGTGCCAGCAGTTTTGACAGTGGCAATCAGCCCCAGCATTTT

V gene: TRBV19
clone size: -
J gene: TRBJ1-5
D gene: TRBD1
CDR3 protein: CASSLPGTDVSPQHF
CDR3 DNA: TGTGCCAGTAGTCTCCCCGGGACAGATGTTTCGCCCCAGCATTTT

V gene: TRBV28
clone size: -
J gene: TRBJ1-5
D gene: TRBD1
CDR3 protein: CASSLFRGPMYQPQHF
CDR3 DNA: TGTGCCAGCAGCCTCTTCAGGGGGCCGATGTATCAGCCCCAGCATTTT

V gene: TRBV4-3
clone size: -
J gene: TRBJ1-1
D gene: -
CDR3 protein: CASSQAYRNTEAFF
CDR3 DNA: TGCGCCAGCAGCCAAGCTTACAGGAACACTGAAGCTTTCTTT

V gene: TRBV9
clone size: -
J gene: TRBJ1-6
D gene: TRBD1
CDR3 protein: CASSVRPGQINSPLHF
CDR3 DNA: TGTGCCAGCAGCGTTAGACCGGGACAGATAAATTCACCCCTCCACTTT

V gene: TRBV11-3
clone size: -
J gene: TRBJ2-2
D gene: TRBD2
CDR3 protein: CASSRGGATGTGELFF
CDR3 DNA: TGTGCCAGCAGCCGCGGGGGGGCCACGGGCACCGGGGAGCTGTTTTTT

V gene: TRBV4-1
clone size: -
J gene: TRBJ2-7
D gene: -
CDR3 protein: CASSQPAQGHEQYF
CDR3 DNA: TGCGCCAGCAGCCAGCCCGCTCAGGGCCACGAGCAGTACTTC

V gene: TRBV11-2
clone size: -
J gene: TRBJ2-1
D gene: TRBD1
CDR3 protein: CASSLGSGGLGDREFF
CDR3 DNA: TGTGCCAGCAGCTTAGGTTCAGGGGGATTAGGGGACAGGGAGTTCTTC

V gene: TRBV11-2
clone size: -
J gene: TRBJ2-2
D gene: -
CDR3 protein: CASSSTPAATGHSAGELFF
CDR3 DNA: TGTGCCAGCAGCTCGACCCCGGCTGCGACGGGACATTCGGCCGGGGAGCTGTTTTTT

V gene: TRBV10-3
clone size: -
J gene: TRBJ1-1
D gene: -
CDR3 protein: CAISFSTVNTEAFF
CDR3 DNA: TGTGCCATCAGCTTCTCGACAGTGAACACTGAAGCTTTCTTT

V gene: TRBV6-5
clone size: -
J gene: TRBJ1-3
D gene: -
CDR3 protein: CASSLGNTIYF
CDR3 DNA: TGTGCCAGCAGTCTAGGAAACACCATATATTTT

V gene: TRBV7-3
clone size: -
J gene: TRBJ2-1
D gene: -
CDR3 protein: CASSVGGGRYNEQFF
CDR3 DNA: TGTGCCAGCAGTGTAGGAGGGGGCCGATACAATGAGCAGTTCTTC

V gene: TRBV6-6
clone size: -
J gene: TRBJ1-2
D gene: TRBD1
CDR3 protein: CASSSGQGGYGYTF
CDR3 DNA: TGTGCCAGCAGCTCCGGACAGGGTGGCTATGGCTACACCTTC

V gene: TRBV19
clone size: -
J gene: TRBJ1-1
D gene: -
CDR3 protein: CASSLEGLGGTEAFF
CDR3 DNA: TGTGCCAGTAGTTTAGAAGGGTTGGGGGGCACTGAAGCTTTCTTT

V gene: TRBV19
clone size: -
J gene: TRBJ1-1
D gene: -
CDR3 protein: CASSTGRQRNTEAFF
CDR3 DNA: TGTGCCAGTAGTACCGGGCGACAGAGGAACACTGAAGCTTTCTTT

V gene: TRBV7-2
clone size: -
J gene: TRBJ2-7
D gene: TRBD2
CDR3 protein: CASSPRLAGAYEQYF
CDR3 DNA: TGTGCCAGCAGCCCTAGACTAGCGGGGGCCTACGAGCAGTACTTC

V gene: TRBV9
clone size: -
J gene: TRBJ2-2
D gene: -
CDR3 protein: CASSPRQKGNTGELFF
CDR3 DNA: TGTGCCAGCAGCCCCCGACAGAAGGGAAACACCGGGGAGCTGTTTTTT